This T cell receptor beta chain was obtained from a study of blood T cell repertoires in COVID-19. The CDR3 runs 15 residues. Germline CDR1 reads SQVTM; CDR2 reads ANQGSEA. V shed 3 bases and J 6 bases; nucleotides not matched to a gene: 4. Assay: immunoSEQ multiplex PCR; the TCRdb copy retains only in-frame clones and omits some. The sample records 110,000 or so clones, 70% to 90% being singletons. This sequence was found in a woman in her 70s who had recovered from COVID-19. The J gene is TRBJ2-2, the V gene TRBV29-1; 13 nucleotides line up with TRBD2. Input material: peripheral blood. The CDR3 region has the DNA TGCAGCGTTGACCGGACTAGCGGGAGTGCCGGGGAGCTGTTTTTT. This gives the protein CSVDRTSGSAGELFF.